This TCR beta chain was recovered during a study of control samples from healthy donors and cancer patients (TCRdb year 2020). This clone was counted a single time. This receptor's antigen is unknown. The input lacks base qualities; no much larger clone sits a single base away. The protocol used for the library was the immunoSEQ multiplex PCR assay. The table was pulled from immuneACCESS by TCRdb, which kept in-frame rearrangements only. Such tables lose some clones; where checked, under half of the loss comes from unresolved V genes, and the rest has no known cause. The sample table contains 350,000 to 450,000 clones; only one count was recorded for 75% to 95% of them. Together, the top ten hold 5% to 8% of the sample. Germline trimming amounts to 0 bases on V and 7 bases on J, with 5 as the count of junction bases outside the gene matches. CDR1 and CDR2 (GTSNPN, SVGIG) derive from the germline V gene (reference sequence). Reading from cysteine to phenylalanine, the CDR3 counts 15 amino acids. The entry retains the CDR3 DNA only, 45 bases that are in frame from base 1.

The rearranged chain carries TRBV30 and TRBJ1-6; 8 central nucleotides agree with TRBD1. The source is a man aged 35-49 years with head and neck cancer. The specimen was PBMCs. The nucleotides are TGTGCCTGGAGTGTCGGGCGGACAGGGAATTCACCCCTCCACTTT. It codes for CAWSVGRTGNSPLHF. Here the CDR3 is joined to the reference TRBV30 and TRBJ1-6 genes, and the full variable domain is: SQTIHQWPATLVQPVGSPLSLECTVEGTSNPNLYWYRQAAGRGLQLLFYSVGIGQISSEVPQNLSASRPQDRQFILSSKKLLLSDSGFYLCAWSVGRTGNSPLHFGNGTRLTVT.